This T cell receptor beta chain came from a study of blood T cells in healthy people across ages. Through a sample-barcoded 5' primer and a J-beta primer mix, a second PCR was run for roughly 6 to 11 cycles. From the 5' RACE reads, TCRdb called clonotypes with MiXCR, one entry per CDR3 protein. The sample consists of about 1.8 million distinct CDR3 sequences, roughly 52% of them appearing once. Trimming took off 4 bases at V and 7 bases at J, with 17 bases between the two ends. This CDR3 is 15 amino acids long. Per germline, CDR1 MDHEN and CDR2 SYDVKM. This chain connects TRBV28 to TRBJ1-5, with D tentatively TRBD1 (6 bases). The origin of this receptor is a woman in her thirties or forties in good health. Sequenced: blood. CDR3 sequence reads: CASSSFPRGIQPQHF. The CDR3 DNA sequence: TGTGCCAGCAGTTCTTTCCCCAGGGGAATCCAGCCCCAGCATTTT.